This entry features one T cell receptor beta chain sequence. The target antigen is unknown. This entry belongs to a study of cytomegalovirus exposure and HLA in healthy donors. Study-level information: Samples from HLA-typed donors yielded 65 million to 85 million unique TCRs in an early data release. Study findings and constraints: Across HLA loci, a later analysis found differing TCR association rates, with DRB1 most and HLA-C fewest. When analyzed later, a missense DCLRE1C variant was found to be linked to TCR beta V- and J-gene trimming.

CDR1 MGHRA and CDR2 YSYEKL come from the germline V gene. The CDR3 extends over 16 amino acids. After removal of 4 bases from V and 5 bases from J, the junction contained 11 bases not matched to a gene. This PCR relied on a set of 60 Vbeta primers and 13 Jbeta primers. Profiled with immunoSEQ multiplex PCR; TCRdb holds only in-frame clones, not every one. The data hold more than 85,000 clones, with roughly 63% observed a single time. Sequencing used PBMCs. This sequence originates from a woman aged 70-85 years in good health and CMV-seropositive. The V and J genes are TRBV4-1 and TRBJ2-1; 7 nucleotides agree with TRBD2. CDR3: CASSPPMVAGDNEQFF. The CDR3 coding sequence is TGCGCCAGCAGCCCTCCTATGGTGGCGGGGGACAATGAGCAGTTCTTC.